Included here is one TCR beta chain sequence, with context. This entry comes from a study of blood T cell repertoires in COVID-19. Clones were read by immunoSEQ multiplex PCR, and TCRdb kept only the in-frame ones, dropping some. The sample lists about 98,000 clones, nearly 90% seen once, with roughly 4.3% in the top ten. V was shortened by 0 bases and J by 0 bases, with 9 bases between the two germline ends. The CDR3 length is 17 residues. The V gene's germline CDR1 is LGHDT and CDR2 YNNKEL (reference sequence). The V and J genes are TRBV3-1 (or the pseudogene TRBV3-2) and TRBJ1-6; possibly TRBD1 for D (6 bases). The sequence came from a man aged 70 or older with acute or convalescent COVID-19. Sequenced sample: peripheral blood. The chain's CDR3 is CASSQDLDSSYNSPLHF. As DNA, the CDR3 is TGTGCCAGCAGCCAAGATTTGGACAGCTCCTATAATTCACCCCTCCACTTT.